A single sample gave rise to the 14 T cell receptor beta chains below, sequenced in a study of blood T cell repertoires in COVID-19. Data came from immunoSEQ multiplex PCR; TCRdb stores just in-frame clones and leaves some out. The sample includes around 39,000 clones, 88% seen only once; the top ten take about a tenth. The specimen sequenced was peripheral blood. The receptors come from a human donor in a cohort sampled during active COVID-19.

This chain uses TRBV7-2 with TRBJ1-4; 12 bases align to TRBD1. CDR1 and CDR2 (germline): SGHTA, FQGNSA. The CDR3 totals 19 residues. V trimming: 1 base; J trimming: 1 base; junction bases outside the gene matches: 7. CDR3 protein: CASSLGWDRGHRTNEKLFF. The CDR3 bases are TGTGCCAGCAGCTTAGGGTGGGACAGGGGGCATAGAACTAATGAAAAACTGTTTTTT.

This chain links TRBV15 with TRBJ2-7; TRBD1 agrees at 8 bases. Trimming took 1 base from V and 5 from J; bases not matched to a gene: 7. Germline V gene data show CDR1 as LNHNV and CDR2 as YYDKDF (reference sequence). This CDR3 comprises 15 residues. The CDR3 here is CATSRAGQGAHEQYF. The CDR3 bases are TGTGCCACCAGCAGAGCGGGTCAGGGGGCCCACGAGCAGTACTTC.

This clone was observed a few times. This chain connects TRBV9 to TRBJ2-7; TRBD2 aligns across 9 bases. V shed 0 bases and J 6 bases; nucleotides not matched to a gene: 7. Germline V lookup: CDR1 SGDLS, CDR2 YYNGEE. The CDR3 is 15 residues long. Here the CDR3 reads CASSVAAGGNSEQYF. CDR3 sequence (DNA): TGTGCCAGCAGCGTAGCGGCGGGAGGGAACAGCGAGCAGTACTTC. Full variable domain (rest looked up from reference TRBV9 and TRBJ2-7): DSGVTQTPKHLITATGQRVTLRCSPRSGDLSVYWYQQSLDQGLQFLIQYYNGEERAKGNILERFSAQQFPDLHSELNLSSLELGDSALYFCASSVAAGGNSEQYFGPGTRLTVT.

The chain combines TRBV2 with TRBJ2-1; 8 bases are a match to TRBD1. V gave up 7 bases and J gave up 1 base; unmatched junction bases: 6. Germline values: CDR1 SNHLY, CDR2 FYNNEI. This CDR3 contains 15 residues. In DNA, the CDR3 is TGTGCCAGCACCAAGGACAGGGCATCCTACAATGAGCAGTTCTTC. This gives the protein CASTKDRASYNEQFF.

The genes are TRBV7-3 and TRBJ2-3; 9 bases line up with TRBD2. From germline, CDR1 is SGHTA and CDR2 FQGTGA. The J segment lost 4 bases and the V segment lost 2 bases, leaving 4 bases of the junction unmatched. The CDR3 spans 15 residues. The CDR3 protein is CASSLVGGGADTQYF. The CDR3 nucleotides read TGTGCCAGCAGCTTAGTTGGCGGGGGGGCAGATACGCAGTATTTT.

The rearrangement uses TRBV9 and TRBJ2-5; 7 bases agree with TRBD2. V was pared by 1 base and J by 5 bases, with 8 bases of the junction left unmatched. Per the germline V gene, CDR1 is SGDLS and CDR2 is YYNGEE. This CDR3 contains 15 residues. Here the CDR3 DNA reads TGTGCCAGCAGCGTACGGGGGGAGGGTTTGGAGACCCAGTACTTC. This encodes CASSVRGEGLETQYF. The whole variable domain, remainder taken from reference TRBV9 and TRBJ2-5, is DSGVTQTPKHLITATGQRVTLRCSPRSGDLSVYWYQQSLDQGLQFLIQYYNGEERAKGNILERFSAQQFPDLHSELNLSSLELGDSALYFCASSVRGEGLETQYFGPGTRLLVL.

This chain links TRBV7-2 with TRBJ2-7, with 9 bases identical to TRBD1. Trimming at V came to 6 bases and at J to 3 bases, leaving 9 bases not matched to a gene. The germline gives CDR1 SGHTA, CDR2 FQGNSA. CDR3 length equals 15 residues. CDR3 in amino acids: CASSLGDRVGYEQYF. The CDR3, as DNA: TGTGCCAGCAGTCTAGGGGACAGGGTGGGCTACGAGCAGTACTTC.

In its sample, this clone was seen a few times. The rearrangement uses TRBV30 and TRBJ1-2, with 9 bases that match TRBD1. J gave up 2 bases and V 2 bases, and 9 bases lay outside the gene matches. The CDR3 has 16 residues. Germline V gene lookup returns CDR1 GTSNPN and CDR2 SVGIG (reference sequence). The chain's CDR3 is CAWSPRVDRGNYGYTF. CDR3 coding DNA: TGTGCCTGGAGTCCACGAGTGGACAGGGGAAACTATGGCTACACCTTC.

The rearrangement uses TRBV7-8 and TRBJ1-2; 10 bases match TRBD1. Germline V gene lookup returns CDR1 SGHVS and CDR2 FQNEAQ. The CDR3 loop spans 16 amino acids. V lost 1 base to trimming and J lost 2 bases; unmatched junction nucleotides: 4. The CDR3 region has the DNA TGTGCCAGCAGCTTAGTGAGGACAGGGGGAAACTATGGCTACACCTTC. Translated: CASSLVRTGGNYGYTF.

This rearrangement joins TRBV19 to TRBJ2-3; 13 positions match TRBD2. The CDR3 is made up of 17 amino acids. Germline loops: CDR1 LNHDA, CDR2 SQIVND (reference sequence). J lost 0 bases, V lost 3 bases, and 3 bases had no gene match. CDR3 protein: CASSMGLAGTSTDTQYF. In nucleotides, the CDR3 is TGTGCCAGTAGTATGGGACTAGCGGGGACTAGCACAGATACGCAGTATTTT. Using reference TRBV19 and TRBJ2-3 for the parts outside the CDR3, the full variable domain is DGGITQSPKYLFRKEGQNVTLSCEQNLNHDAMYWYRQDPGQGLRLIYYSQIVNDFQKGDIAEGYSVSREKKESFPLTVTSAQKNPTAFYLCASSMGLAGTSTDTQYFGPGTRLTVL.

The genes are TRBV5-1 and TRBJ1-2; possible D gene TRBD1, 6 bases. CDR3 length equals 14 residues. With 4 bases removed from V and 5 bases from J, the gap between germline ends came to 15 bases. Germline CDR1 and CDR2: SGHRS and YFSETQ. CDR3 coding DNA: TGCGCCAGCAGCCGGCAGGACAGCAGTTATGGCTACACCTTC. Translating it yields CASSRQDSSYGYTF.

The V and J genes are TRBV12-3 or TRBV12-4 and TRBJ2-1, with unresolved D. The CDR3 spans 12 residues. V lost 3 bases, J lost 5 bases, and 5 bases lay in between. CDR3 in DNA: TGTGCCAGCAGTTTGAGCAACAATGAGCAGTTCTTC. It is translated as CASSLSNNEQFF.

CDR3 DNA: TGTGCCACCAGCAGAGCGGCAGGGAAGTATTCCGAGCAGTACTTC. Protein: CATSRAAGKYSEQYF. V gene TRBV15 combines with J gene TRBJ2-7, with a tentative D call TRBD1 (5 bases). This CDR3 has 15 amino acids. Germline-derived CDR1 and CDR2 are LNHNV and YYDKDF (reference sequence). Trimming cost V 1 base and J 6 bases, with 16 bases left between them.

This chain joins TRBV12-3 or TRBV12-4 and TRBJ1-1; the D is unclear. The germline V and J ends were trimmed by 6 bases and 6 bases, with 8 bases remaining between them. The CDR3 extends over 11 amino acids. The CDR3 region is CASSPGAEAFF. CDR3 coding DNA: TGTGCCAGCAGCCCCGGGGCTGAAGCTTTCTTT.